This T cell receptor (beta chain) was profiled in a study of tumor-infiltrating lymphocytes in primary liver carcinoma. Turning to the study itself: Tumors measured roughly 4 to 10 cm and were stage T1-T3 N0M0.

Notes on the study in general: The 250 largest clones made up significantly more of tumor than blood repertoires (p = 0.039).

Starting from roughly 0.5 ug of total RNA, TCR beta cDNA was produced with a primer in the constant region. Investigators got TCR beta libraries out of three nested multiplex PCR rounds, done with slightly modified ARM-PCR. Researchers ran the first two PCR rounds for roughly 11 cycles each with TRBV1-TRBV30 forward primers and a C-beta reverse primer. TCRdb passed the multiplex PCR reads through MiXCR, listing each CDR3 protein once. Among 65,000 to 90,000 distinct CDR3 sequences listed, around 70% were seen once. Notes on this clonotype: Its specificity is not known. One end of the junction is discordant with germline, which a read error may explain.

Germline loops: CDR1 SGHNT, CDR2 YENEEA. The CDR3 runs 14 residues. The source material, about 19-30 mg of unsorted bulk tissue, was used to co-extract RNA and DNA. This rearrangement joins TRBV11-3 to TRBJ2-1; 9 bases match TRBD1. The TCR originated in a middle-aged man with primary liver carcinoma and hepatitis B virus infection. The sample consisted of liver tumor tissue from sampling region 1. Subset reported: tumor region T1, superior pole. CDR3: CASNPGQGSSEQFF. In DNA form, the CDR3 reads TGTGCCAGCAACCCTGGACAGGGGAGCAGTGAGCAATTCTTC.